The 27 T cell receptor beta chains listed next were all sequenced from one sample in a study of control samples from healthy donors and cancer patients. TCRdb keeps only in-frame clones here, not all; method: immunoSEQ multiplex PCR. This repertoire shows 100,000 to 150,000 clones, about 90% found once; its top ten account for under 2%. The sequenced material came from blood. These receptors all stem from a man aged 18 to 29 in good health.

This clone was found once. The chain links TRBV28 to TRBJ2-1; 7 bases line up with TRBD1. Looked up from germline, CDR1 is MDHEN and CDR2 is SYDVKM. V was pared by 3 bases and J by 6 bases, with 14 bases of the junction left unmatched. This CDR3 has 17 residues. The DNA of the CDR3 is TGTGCCAGCAGTTTGACCTCCGGGACAGCCTTTAGCAATGAGCAGTTCTTC. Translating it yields CASSLTSGTAFSNEQFF. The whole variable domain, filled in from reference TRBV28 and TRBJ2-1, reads DVKVTQSSRYLVKRTGEKVFLECVQDMDHENMFWYRQDPGLGLRLIYFSYDVKMKEKGDIPEGYSVSREKKERFSLILESASTNQTSMYLCASSLTSGTAFSNEQFFGPGTRLTVL.

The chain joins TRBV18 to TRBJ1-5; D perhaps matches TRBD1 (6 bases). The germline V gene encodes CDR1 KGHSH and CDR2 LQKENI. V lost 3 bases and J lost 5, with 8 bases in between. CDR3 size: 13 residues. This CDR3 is CASSPDSHQPQHF. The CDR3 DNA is TGTGCCAGCTCACCGGACAGCCATCAGCCCCAGCATTTT.

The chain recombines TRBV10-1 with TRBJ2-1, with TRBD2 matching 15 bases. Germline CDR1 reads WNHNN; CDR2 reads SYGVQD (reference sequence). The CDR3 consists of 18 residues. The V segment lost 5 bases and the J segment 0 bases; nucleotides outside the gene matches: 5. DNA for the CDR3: TGCGCCAGCAGTAAGGGACTAGCGGGAGGTAGCTCCTACAATGAGCAGTTCTTC. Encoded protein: CASSKGLAGGSSYNEQFF.

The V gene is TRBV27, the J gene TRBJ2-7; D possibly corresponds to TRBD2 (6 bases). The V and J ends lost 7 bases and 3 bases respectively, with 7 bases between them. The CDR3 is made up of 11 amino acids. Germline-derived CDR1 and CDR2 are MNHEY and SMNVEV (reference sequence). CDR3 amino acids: CASMGGYEQYF. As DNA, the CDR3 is TGTGCCAGCATGGGGGGCTACGAGCAGTACTTC.

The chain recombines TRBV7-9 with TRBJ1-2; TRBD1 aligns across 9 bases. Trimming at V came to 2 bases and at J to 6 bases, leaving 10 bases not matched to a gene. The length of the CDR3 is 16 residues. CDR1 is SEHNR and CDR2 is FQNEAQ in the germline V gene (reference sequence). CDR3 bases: TGTGCCAGCAGCTTATCATCCGGGACAGGGACCGATGGCTACACCTTC. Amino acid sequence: CASSLSSGTGTDGYTF.

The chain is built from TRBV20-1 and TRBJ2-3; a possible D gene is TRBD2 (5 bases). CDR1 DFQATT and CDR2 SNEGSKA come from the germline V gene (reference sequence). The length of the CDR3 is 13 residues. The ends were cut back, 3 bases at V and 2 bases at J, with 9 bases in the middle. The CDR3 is CSASEGLTDTQYF. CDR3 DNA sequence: TGCAGTGCTAGTGAGGGCCTCACAGATACGCAGTATTTT.

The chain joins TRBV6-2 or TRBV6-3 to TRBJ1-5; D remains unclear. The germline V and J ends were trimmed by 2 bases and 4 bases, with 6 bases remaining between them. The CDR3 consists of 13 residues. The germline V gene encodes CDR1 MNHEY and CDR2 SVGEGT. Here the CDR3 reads CASSYAENQPQHF. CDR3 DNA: TGTGCCAGCAGTTACGCCGAGAATCAGCCCCAGCATTTT.

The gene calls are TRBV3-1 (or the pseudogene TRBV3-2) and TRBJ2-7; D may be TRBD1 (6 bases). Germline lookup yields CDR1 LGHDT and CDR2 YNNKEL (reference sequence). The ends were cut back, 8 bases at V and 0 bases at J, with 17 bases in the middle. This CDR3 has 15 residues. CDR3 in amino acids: CASSQGGKSSYEQYF. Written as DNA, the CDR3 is TGTGCCAGCTCACAGGGCGGAAAAAGCTCCTACGAGCAGTACTTC.

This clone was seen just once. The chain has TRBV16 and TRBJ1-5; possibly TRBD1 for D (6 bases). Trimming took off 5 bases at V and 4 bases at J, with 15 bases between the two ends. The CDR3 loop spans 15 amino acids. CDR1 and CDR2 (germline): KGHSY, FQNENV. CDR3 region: CASSLLDRTNQPQHF. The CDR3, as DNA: TGTGCCAGCAGCTTGCTCGACAGGACTAATCAGCCCCAGCATTTT.

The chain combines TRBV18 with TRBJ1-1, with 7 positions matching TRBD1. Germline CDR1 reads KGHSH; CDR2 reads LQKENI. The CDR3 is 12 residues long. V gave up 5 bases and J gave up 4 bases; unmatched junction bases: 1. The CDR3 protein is CASSTGATEAFF. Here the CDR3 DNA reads TGTGCCAGCTCAACAGGGGCCACTGAAGCTTTCTTT.

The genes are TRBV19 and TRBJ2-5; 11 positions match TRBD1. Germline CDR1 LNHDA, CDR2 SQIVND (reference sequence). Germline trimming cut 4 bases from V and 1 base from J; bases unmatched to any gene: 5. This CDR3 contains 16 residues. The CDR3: CASSRADRGLQETQYF. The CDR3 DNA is TGTGCCAGTAGTAGGGCGGACAGGGGGCTCCAAGAGACCCAGTACTTC.

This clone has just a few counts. As DNA, the CDR3 is TGTGCCAGCAGTCCCCTAGGACAGGGGGCACATGGCTACACCTTC. It encodes CASSPLGQGAHGYTF. The chain is built from TRBV27 and TRBJ1-2; 11 bases line up with TRBD1. Germline CDR1 MNHEY, CDR2 SMNVEV (reference sequence). Trimming cost V 5 bases and J 6 bases; bases outside gene matches: 8. This CDR3 spans 15 amino acids.

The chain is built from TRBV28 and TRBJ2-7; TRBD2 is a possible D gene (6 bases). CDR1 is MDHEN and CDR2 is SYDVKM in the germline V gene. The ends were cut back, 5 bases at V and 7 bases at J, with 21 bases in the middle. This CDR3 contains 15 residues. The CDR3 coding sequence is TGTGCCAGCAGTAGACCGGGACGCGGCGGGGAAGAGCAGTACTTC. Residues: CASSRPGRGGEEQYF.

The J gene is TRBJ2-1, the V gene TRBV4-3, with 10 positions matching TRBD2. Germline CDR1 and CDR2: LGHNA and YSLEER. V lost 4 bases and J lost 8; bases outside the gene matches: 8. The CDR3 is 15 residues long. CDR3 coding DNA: TGCGCCAGCAGCCCAGCTAGCGGGAGCCAACATGAGCAGTTCTTC. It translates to CASSPASGSQHEQFF.

This CDR3 reads CASSLVSVQKSEQFF. As DNA, the CDR3 is TGCGCCAGCAGCTTGGTATCAGTGCAGAAAAGTGAGCAGTTCTTC. The V gene is TRBV5-1, the J gene TRBJ2-1, with D unresolved. V was trimmed by 0 bases and J by 9 bases, leaving 16 bases between them. The CDR3 contains 15 residues. Looked up from germline, CDR1 is SGHRS and CDR2 is YFSETQ.

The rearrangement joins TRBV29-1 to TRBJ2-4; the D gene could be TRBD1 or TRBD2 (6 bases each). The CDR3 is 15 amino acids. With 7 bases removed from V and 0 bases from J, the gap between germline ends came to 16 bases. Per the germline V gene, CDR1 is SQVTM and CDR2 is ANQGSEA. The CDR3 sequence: CSAEGGVEAKNIQYF. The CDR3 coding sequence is TGCAGCGCCGAGGGGGGAGTAGAAGCCAAAAACATTCAGTACTTC.

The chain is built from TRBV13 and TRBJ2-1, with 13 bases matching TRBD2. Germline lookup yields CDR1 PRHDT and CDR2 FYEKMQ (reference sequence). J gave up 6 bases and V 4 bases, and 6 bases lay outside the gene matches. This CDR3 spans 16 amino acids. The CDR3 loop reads CASSSRGLAGLNEQFF. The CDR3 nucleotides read TGTGCCAGCAGCTCCCGGGGACTAGCGGGACTCAATGAGCAGTTCTTC.

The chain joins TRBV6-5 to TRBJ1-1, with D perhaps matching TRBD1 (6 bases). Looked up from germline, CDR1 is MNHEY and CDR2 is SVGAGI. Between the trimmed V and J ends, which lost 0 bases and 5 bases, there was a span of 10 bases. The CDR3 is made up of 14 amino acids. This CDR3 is CASSYSRGGTEAFF. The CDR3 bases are TGTGCCAGCAGTTACTCGAGGGGGGGAACTGAAGCTTTCTTT.

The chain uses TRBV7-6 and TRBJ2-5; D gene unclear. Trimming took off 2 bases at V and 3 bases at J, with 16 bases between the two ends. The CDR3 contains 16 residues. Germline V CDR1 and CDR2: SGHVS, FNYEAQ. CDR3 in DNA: TGTGCCAGCAGCTTATCGGTTGCGAGTAACGAAGAGACCCAGTACTTC. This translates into CASSLSVASNEETQYF. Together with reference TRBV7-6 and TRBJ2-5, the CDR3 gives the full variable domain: GAGVSQSPRYKVTKRGQDVALRCDPISGHVSLYWYRQALGQGPEFLTYFNYEAQQDKSGLPNDRFSAERPEGSISTLTIQRTEQRDSAMYRCASSLSVASNEETQYFGPGTRLLVL.

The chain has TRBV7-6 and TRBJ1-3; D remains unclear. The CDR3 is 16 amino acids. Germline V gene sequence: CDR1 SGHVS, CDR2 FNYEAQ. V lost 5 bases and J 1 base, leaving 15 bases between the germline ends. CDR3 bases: TGTGCCAGCAGCCTTGGTTGGGCTGGGTCTGGAAACACCATATATTTT. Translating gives CASSLGWAGSGNTIYF.

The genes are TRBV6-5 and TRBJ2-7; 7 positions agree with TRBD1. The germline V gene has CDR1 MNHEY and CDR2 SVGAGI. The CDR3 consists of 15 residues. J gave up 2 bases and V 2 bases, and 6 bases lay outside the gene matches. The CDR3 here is CASSYGTAMTYEQYF. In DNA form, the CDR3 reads TGTGCCAGCAGTTACGGGACAGCCATGACCTACGAGCAGTACTTC.

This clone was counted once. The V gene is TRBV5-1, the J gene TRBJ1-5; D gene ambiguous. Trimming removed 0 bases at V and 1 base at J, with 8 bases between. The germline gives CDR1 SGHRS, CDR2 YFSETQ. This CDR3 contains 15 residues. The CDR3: CASSLGGFSNQPQHF. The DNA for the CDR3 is TGCGCCAGCAGCTTGGGAGGTTTCAGCAATCAGCCCCAGCATTTT.

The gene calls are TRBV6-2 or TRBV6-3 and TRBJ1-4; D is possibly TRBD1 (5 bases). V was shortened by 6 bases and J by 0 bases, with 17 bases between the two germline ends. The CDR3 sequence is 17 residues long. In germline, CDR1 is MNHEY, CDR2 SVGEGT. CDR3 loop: CASSSRGNYATNEKLFF. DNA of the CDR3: TGTGCCAGCAGCTCGCGGGGGAATTATGCAACTAATGAAAAACTGTTTTTT.

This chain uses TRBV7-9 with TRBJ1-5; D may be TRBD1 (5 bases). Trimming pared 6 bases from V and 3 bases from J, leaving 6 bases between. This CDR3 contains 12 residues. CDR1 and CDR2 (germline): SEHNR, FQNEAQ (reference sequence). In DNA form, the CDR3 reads TGTGCCAGCAGACAGGACAATCAGCCCCAGCATTTT. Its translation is CASRQDNQPQHF.

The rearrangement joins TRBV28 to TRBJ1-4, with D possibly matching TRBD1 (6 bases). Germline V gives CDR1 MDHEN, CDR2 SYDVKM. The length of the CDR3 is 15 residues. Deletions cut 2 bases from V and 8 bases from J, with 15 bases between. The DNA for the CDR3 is TGTGCCAGCAGTTTAGGGAGGGGGTTAAAAGAAAAACTGTTTTTT. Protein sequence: CASSLGRGLKEKLFF.

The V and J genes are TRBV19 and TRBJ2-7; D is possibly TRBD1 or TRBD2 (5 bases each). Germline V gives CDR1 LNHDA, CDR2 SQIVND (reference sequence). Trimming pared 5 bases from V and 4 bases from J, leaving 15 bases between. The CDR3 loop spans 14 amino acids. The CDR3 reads CASSPQDSLYEQYF. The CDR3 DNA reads TGTGCCAGTAGTCCACAGGACTCCCTTTACGAGCAGTACTTC.

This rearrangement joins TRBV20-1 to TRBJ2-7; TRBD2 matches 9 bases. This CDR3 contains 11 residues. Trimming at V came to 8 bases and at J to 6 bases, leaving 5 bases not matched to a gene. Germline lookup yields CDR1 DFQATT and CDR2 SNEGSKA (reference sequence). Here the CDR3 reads CSTAGGSEQYF. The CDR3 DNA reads TGCAGTACAGCGGGAGGATCCGAGCAGTACTTC.